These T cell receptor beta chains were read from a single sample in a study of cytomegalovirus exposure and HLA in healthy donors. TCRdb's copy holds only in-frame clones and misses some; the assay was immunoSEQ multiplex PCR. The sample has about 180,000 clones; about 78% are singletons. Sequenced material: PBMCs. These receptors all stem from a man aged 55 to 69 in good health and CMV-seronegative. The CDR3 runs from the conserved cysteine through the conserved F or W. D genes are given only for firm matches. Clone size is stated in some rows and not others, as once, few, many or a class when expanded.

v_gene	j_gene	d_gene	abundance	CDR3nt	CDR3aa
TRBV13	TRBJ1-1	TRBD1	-	TGTGCCAGCAGCTCCAGGGACAGATGGACTGAAGCTTTCTTT	CASSSRDRWTEAFF
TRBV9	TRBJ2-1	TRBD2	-	TGTGCCAGCAGCGTAGGAGCGGGAGGAGGGGGTGAGCAGTTCTTC	CASSVGAGGGGEQFF
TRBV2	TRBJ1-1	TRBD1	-	TGTGCCAGCATTAGACAGGGTTCGGCTTTCTTT	CASIRQGSAFF
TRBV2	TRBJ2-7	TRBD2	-	TGTGCCAGCCTCCTAGCGGGGGGCTCCTACGAGCAGTACTTC	CASLLAGGSYEQYF
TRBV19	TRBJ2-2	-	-	TGTGCCAGTAGGCCCTCAGGGGCGTCCGGGGAGCTGTTTTTT	CASRPSGASGELFF
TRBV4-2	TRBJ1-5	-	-	TGTGCCAGCAGCCAAACGGGCAATCAGCCCCAGCATTTT	CASSQTGNQPQHF
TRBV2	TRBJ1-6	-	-	TGTGCCAGCAGGCCGACAGTCCTGAAGGCACCCCTCCACTTT	CASRPTVLKAPLHF
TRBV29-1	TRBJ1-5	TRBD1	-	TGCAGCGTCAGACAGGGACCGAATCAGCCCCAGCATTTT	CSVRQGPNQPQHF
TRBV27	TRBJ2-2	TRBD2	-	TGTGCCAGCAGGGGTTTCGGGAGGAGAAACACCGGGGAGCTGTTTTTT	CASRGFGRRNTGELFF
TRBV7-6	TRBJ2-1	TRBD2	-	TGTGCCAGCAGCTTAATAGGCGGGAGCCCCGGTTACAATGAGCAGTTCTTC	CASSLIGGSPGYNEQFF
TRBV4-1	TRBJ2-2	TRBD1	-	TGCGCCAGCAGCCAGGCAGGGGGCCCCTTGAACACCGGGGAGCTGTTTTTT	CASSQAGGPLNTGELFF
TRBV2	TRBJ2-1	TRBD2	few	TGTGCCAGCAGTGACTTTGGGGGACTAGCGCATAATGAGCAGTTCTTC	CASSDFGGLAHNEQFF
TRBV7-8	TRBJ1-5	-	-	TGTGCCAGCAGCCAAAGGGGGGGGCCCCAGCATTTT	CASSQRGGPQHF
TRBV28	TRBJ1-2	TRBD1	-	TGTGCCAGCAGTCTCGGGACAGGGGAACCTAACTATGGCTACACCTTC	CASSLGTGEPNYGYTF
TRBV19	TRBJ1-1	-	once	TGTGCCAGTACGGTCGTCCCAAACACTGAAGCTTTCTTT	CASTVVPNTEAFF
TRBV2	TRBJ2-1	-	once	TGTGCCAGCAGTGAGCCGTTCAGCAGGGAGCAGTTCTTC	CASSEPFSREQFF
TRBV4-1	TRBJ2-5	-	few	TGCGCCAGCAGCCAAGATGGAGCCGTGGTGGAGACCCAGTACTTC	CASSQDGAVVETQYF
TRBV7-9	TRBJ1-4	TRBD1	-	TGTTCCAGCAGCTCACCCGGGACAGGGGACTATAATGAAAAACTGTTTTTT	CSSSSPGTGDYNEKLFF
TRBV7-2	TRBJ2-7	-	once	TGTGCCAGCAGCTCTCGGACGGGATACGACTACGAGCAGTACTTC	CASSSRTGYDYEQYF